The T cell receptor (beta chain) described here comes from a study of blood T cell repertoires in COVID-19. Study-level information: The United States, Italy and Spain supplied acute and convalescent COVID-19 samples. PBMCs, B-cell-depleted T cells, or T cells were the source of the cDNA or gDNA that made up the material.

The CDR3 has 14 residues. Germline V gene sequence: CDR1 SGDLS, CDR2 YYNGEE. Trimming cost V 2 bases and J 6 bases, with 12 bases left between them. Per the original methods: Nucleated cell number was recorded as an estimate derived from reference gene primer amplification. The repertoire was sequenced with immunoSEQ multiplex PCR; TCRdb's copy has only in-frame clones and lacks some. Clone size and V and J calls were adopted from that table, with D and trimming inferred from the DNA. The sample shows around 140,000 clones, approximately 80% of them seen only once. Sequenced material: peripheral blood. The clonotype was recovered from a human donor in a cohort sampled during active COVID-19. The chain recombines TRBV9 with TRBJ2-1; possible D gene TRBD2, 5 bases. The CDR3 is CASSVSGTLNEQFF. The CDR3 DNA is TGTGCCAGCAGCGTGTCGGGAACCCTCAATGAGCAGTTCTTC.